These 27 T cell receptor beta chains were all obtained from the same sample, sequenced in a study of blood T cell repertoires in COVID-19. Sequenced by immunoSEQ multiplex PCR; TCRdb stores in-frame clones only, minus some. The sample records 250,000 or so clones, around 82% being singletons. Sequenced sample: peripheral blood. The receptors here all came from a woman in her seventies with acute or convalescent COVID-19.

This clone was observed a handful of times. The chain is built from TRBV27 and TRBJ1-2; 9 positions match TRBD1. Looked up from germline, CDR1 is MNHEY and CDR2 is SMNVEV (reference sequence). V lost 5 bases to trimming and J lost 3 bases; unmatched junction nucleotides: 7. The CDR3 spans 15 residues. The CDR3: CASSKLQGADYGYTF. CDR3 bases: TGTGCCAGCAGTAAATTACAGGGGGCGGACTATGGCTACACCTTC.

Only one count was recorded for this clone. CDR3 region: CASSYFKGQNTEAFF. In DNA form, the CDR3 reads TGTGCCAGCAGTTACTTTAAGGGGCAGAACACTGAAGCTTTCTTT. V and J are TRBV6-2 or TRBV6-3 and TRBJ1-1; the D gene is possibly TRBD1 (5 bases). With 1 base removed from V and 1 base from J, the gap between germline ends came to 10 bases. CDR1 MNHEY and CDR2 SVGEGT come from the germline V gene. This CDR3 region has 15 residues.

This chain connects TRBV5-1 to TRBJ2-2; 8 bases are shared with TRBD1. The junction had 5 bases not matched to a gene; V was cut back by 4 bases and J by 0 bases. This CDR3 region has 16 residues. CDR1 and CDR2 from the germline V gene are SGHRS and YFSETQ. The CDR3 region has the DNA TGCGCCAGCAGCACCCAGGGGGCAGCGAACACCGGGGAGCTGTTTTTT. This translates into CASSTQGAANTGELFF.

This chain links TRBV19 with TRBJ2-5; D is perhaps TRBD2 (7 bases). Trimming stripped 3 bases from V and 2 bases from J, with 19 bases between. This CDR3 region has 17 residues. The germline V gene has CDR1 LNHDA and CDR2 SQIVND (reference sequence). CDR3 coding DNA: TGTGCCAGTAGTATCGGAGGCGGGGGACATCTACAAGAGACCCAGTACTTC. Encoded protein: CASSIGGGGHLQETQYF.

The chain combines TRBV7-2 with TRBJ2-7; TRBD2 might be the D (6 bases). The ends were cut back, 5 bases at V and 1 base at J, with 9 bases in the middle. CDR3 length: 13 residues. CDR1 and CDR2 from the germline V gene are SGHTA and FQGNSA. CDR3 DNA sequence: TGTGCCAGCAGCGTGGGGGGATCCTACGAGCAGTACTTC. It codes for CASSVGGSYEQYF.

The V gene is TRBV2, the J gene TRBJ1-6; D unresolved. Germline V lookup: CDR1 SNHLY, CDR2 FYNNEI. The CDR3 runs 14 residues. V lost 6 bases, J lost 11 bases, and 17 bases lay in between. The CDR3 region is CASRVEGRLTPLHF. CDR3 coding DNA: TGTGCCAGCAGAGTAGAGGGAAGGTTGACACCCCTCCACTTT.

This clone came up a few times. This rearrangement joins TRBV10-3 to TRBJ1-5; 8 nucleotides align to TRBD1. The CDR3 contains 16 residues. Germline-derived CDR1 and CDR2 are ENHRY and SYGVKD. After removal of 2 bases from V and 2 bases from J, the junction contained 5 bases not matched to a gene. The chain's CDR3 is CAISEGGQGRNQPQHF. The CDR3 DNA follows: TGTGCCATCAGTGAGGGTGGACAGGGACGCAATCAGCCCCAGCATTTT.

CDR3 region: CASSLVQGLIYGYTF. The CDR3 DNA reads TGTGCCAGCAGCCTCGTCCAGGGGCTTATTTATGGCTACACCTTC. The chain carries TRBV6-5 and TRBJ1-2; TRBD1 is a possible D gene (6 bases). This CDR3 has 15 residues. Trimming took off 6 bases at V and 5 bases at J, with 19 bases between the two ends. Germline CDR1 MNHEY, CDR2 SVGAGI.

The chain links TRBV11-3 to TRBJ2-5; TRBD1 aligns across 7 bases. The CDR3 runs to 16 residues. J gave up 2 bases and V 1 base, and 7 bases lay outside the gene matches. Germline values: CDR1 SGHNT, CDR2 YENEEA. The CDR3 reads CASSLGQRGLQETQYF. In nucleotides, the CDR3 is TGTGCCAGCAGCTTAGGGCAGAGGGGGCTTCAAGAGACCCAGTACTTC.

CDR3 sequence: CASSFSRGNYGYTF. The CDR3 nucleotides read TGTGCCAGCAGTTTTAGTCGGGGTAACTATGGCTACACCTTC. The V and J genes are TRBV27 and TRBJ1-2; no definite D call. Germline V gene data show CDR1 as MNHEY and CDR2 as SMNVEV (reference sequence). The CDR3 runs to 14 residues. V was cut by 3 bases and J by 1 base, with 9 bases left in between.

The chain has TRBV6-6 and TRBJ1-2; 8 nucleotides match TRBD1. V lost 5 bases, J lost 4 bases, and 12 bases stayed unmatched. The CDR3 contains 16 residues. CDR1 is MNHNY and CDR2 is SVGAGI in the germline V gene (reference sequence). The DNA for the CDR3 is TGTGCCAGCAGTCCGGCTGGGGGGGGACAGGCCTATGGCTACACCTTC. It specifies CASSPAGGGQAYGYTF.

The chain employs TRBV9 and TRBJ2-1, with TRBD2 as a possible D gene (5 bases). Germline CDR1 reads SGDLS; CDR2 reads YYNGEE. Trimming took 3 bases from V and 0 from J, leaving 10 bases between them. This CDR3 contains 15 residues. CDR3 residues: CASSAREGSYNEQFF. In nucleotides, the CDR3 is TGTGCCAGCAGCGCCCGAGAGGGCTCCTACAATGAGCAGTTCTTC.

V usage is TRBV4-3 and J usage is TRBJ2-1; D unresolved. Trimming took off 0 bases at V and 4 bases at J, with 4 bases between the two ends. This CDR3 region has 13 residues. The germline V gene encodes CDR1 LGHNA and CDR2 YSLEER. CDR3 region: CASSQDLYNEQFF. The CDR3 DNA sequence: TGCGCCAGCAGCCAAGACCTATACAATGAGCAGTTCTTC.

CDR3 region: CASSPTGNSINYGYTF. In DNA, the CDR3 is TGTGCCAGCAGCCCGACGGGGAACAGCATTAACTATGGCTACACCTTC. V gene TRBV3-1 (or the pseudogene TRBV3-2) combines with J gene TRBJ1-2; D is undetermined. The CDR3 is 16 amino acids. Germline assignment: CDR1 LGHDT and CDR2 YNNKEL (reference sequence). V lost 4 bases and J lost 1, with 16 bases in between.

The chain joins TRBV7-2 to TRBJ1-6; tentatively, D is TRBD1 (6 bases). CDR3 length: 16 amino acids. The germline CDR1 and CDR2 sequences are SGHTA and FQGNSA. Trimming left V 1 base short and J 5 bases short, with 12 bases between. CDR3 amino acids: CASSLEPTGNNSPLHF. CDR3 DNA: TGTGCCAGCAGCTTAGAACCCACAGGGAATAATTCACCCCTCCACTTT.

The chain links TRBV10-3 to TRBJ1-2; D is perhaps TRBD1 (6 bases). There are 14 residues in the CDR3. Germline-derived CDR1 and CDR2 are ENHRY and SYGVKD. Trimming cost V 3 bases and J 7 bases, with 15 bases left between them. The chain's CDR3 is CAISERTERGGYTF. DNA for the CDR3: TGTGCCATCAGTGAAAGGACAGAGAGGGGTGGCTACACCTTC.

The V and J genes are TRBV15 and TRBJ2-1, with 8 positions matching TRBD2. The CDR3 runs to 15 residues. The germline V gene encodes CDR1 LNHNV and CDR2 YYDKDF (reference sequence). J lost 4 bases, V lost 2 bases, and 4 bases had no gene match. CDR3 loop: CATSRSSGAYNEQFF. The CDR3 coding sequence is TGTGCCACCAGCAGAAGTAGCGGGGCATACAATGAGCAGTTCTTC. Using reference TRBV15 and TRBJ2-1 for the parts outside the CDR3, the full variable domain is DAMVIQNPRYQVTQFGKPVTLSCSQTLNHNVMYWYQQKSSQAPKLLFHYYDKDFNNEADTPDNFQSRRPNTSFCFLDIRSPGLGDTAMYLCATSRSSGAYNEQFFGPGTRLTVL.

The CDR3 loop reads CASSPAWRGGSGNTIYF. CDR3 nucleotide sequence: TGTGCCAGCAGCCCAGCCTGGCGGGGAGGCTCTGGAAACACCATATATTTT. J is TRBJ1-3 and V is TRBV7-8, with D unclear. CDR1 SGHVS and CDR2 FQNEAQ come from the germline V gene. V gave up 5 bases and J gave up 0 bases, with 17 bases separating them. The CDR3 is 17 residues long.

The chain is built from TRBV19 and TRBJ1-5, with D tentatively TRBD1 (6 bases). The CDR3 is 14 residues long. Germline lookup yields CDR1 LNHDA and CDR2 SQIVND (reference sequence). V shed 5 bases and J shed 3 bases, with 11 bases lying between them. The CDR3 DNA reads TGTGCCAGTAGTGGAAACAGGGACAATCAGCCCCAGCATTTT. Translation gives CASSGNRDNQPQHF.

The gene calls are TRBV29-1 and TRBJ1-2; TRBD1 aligns across 7 bases. The CDR3 consists of 12 residues. Germline assignment: CDR1 SQVTM and CDR2 ANQGSEA. The V and J ends lost 2 bases and 5 bases, in that order; junction bases with no gene match: 2. CDR3 coding DNA: TGCAGCGTTGAATGGACAGGTTATGGCTACACCTTC. It specifies CSVEWTGYGYTF.

This chain links TRBV7-9 with TRBJ1-5; D not certain. Trimming shortened V by 5 bases and J by 0 bases, and 11 bases separated the two germline ends. The CDR3 consists of 15 residues. The germline V gene encodes CDR1 SEHNR and CDR2 FQNEAQ (reference sequence). The CDR3 nucleotides read TGTGCCAGCAGCCCACTCGCCTCTAGCAATCAGCCCCAGCATTTT. It codes for CASSPLASSNQPQHF.

The chain joins TRBV6-1 to TRBJ1-5, with 8 bases that match TRBD1. V was clipped by 2 bases and J by 10 bases; unmatched bases: 16. The CDR3 extends over 17 amino acids. Germline CDR1 is MNHNS and CDR2 is SASEGT. The CDR3 DNA reads as TGTGCCAGCAGTGAATTGATAGGGCAGGGGGCAATAACACCCCAGCATTTT. Translating it yields CASSELIGQGAITPQHF.

The chain joins TRBV18 to TRBJ2-1; 10 nucleotides align to TRBD1. Germline trimming cut 3 bases from V and 4 bases from J; bases unmatched to any gene: 3. The CDR3 runs 15 residues. CDR1 is KGHSH and CDR2 is LQKENI in the germline V gene. DNA of the CDR3: TGTGCCAGCTCACCTGGGACAGGGGTTTACAATGAGCAGTTCTTC. Translating it yields CASSPGTGVYNEQFF.

The chain links TRBV5-5 to TRBJ2-6; D call uncertain. The V gene's germline CDR1 is SGHKS and CDR2 YYEKEE (reference sequence). CDR3 size: 16 residues. V was shortened by 0 bases and J by 4 bases, with 11 bases between the two germline ends. The CDR3 protein is CASSLAGTVGANVLTF. CDR3 DNA sequence: TGTGCCAGCAGCTTGGCCGGTACGGTAGGGGCCAACGTCCTGACTTTC.

V usage is TRBV5-1 and J usage is TRBJ2-1, with D maybe TRBD1 (5 bases). The germline CDR1 and CDR2 sequences are SGHRS and YFSETQ. The length of the CDR3 is 15 residues. Trimming stripped 0 bases from V and 3 bases from J, with 10 bases between. CDR3 residues: CASSLGQSNYNEQFF. CDR3 DNA sequence: TGCGCCAGCAGCTTGGGACAGAGCAACTACAATGAGCAGTTCTTC. Using reference TRBV5-1 and TRBJ2-1 for the parts outside the CDR3, the full variable domain is KAGVTQTPRYLIKTRGQQVTLSCSPISGHRSVSWYQQTPGQGLQFLFEYFSETQRNKGNFPGRFSGRQFSNSRSEMNVSTLELGDSALYLCASSLGQSNYNEQFFGPGTRLTVL.

This chain connects TRBV5-1 to TRBJ2-1; the match to TRBD1 covers 8 bases. The CDR3 contains 14 residues. With V trimmed by 1 base and J by 5 bases, 2 bases remained unmatched. CDR1 SGHRS and CDR2 YFSETQ come from the germline V gene. The chain's CDR3 is CASSLYRGDNEQFF. In DNA form, the CDR3 reads TGCGCCAGCAGCTTGTACAGGGGGGACAATGAGCAGTTCTTC.

The chain employs TRBV9 and TRBJ2-7; D might be TRBD1 (6 bases). Trimming shortened V by 3 bases and J by 2 bases, and 15 bases separated the two germline ends. This CDR3 comprises 15 residues. Germline lookup yields CDR1 SGDLS and CDR2 YYNGEE. CDR3 sequence reads: CASSAKTGSPYEQYF. The CDR3 DNA sequence: TGTGCCAGCAGCGCAAAAACAGGGTCCCCCTACGAGCAGTACTTC.